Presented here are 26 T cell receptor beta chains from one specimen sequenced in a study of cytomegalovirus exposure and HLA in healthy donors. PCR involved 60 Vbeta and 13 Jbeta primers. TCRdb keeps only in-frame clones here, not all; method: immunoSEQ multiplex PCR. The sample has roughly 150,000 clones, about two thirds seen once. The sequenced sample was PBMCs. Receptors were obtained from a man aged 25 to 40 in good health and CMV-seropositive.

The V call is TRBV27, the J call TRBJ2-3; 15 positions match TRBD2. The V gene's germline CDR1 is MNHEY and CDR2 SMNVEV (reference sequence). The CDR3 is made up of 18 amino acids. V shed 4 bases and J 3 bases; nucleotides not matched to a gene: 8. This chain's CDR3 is CASSSLGLAGGITDTQYF. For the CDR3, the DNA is TGTGCCAGCAGTTCATTGGGACTAGCGGGAGGAATAACAGATACGCAGTATTTT.

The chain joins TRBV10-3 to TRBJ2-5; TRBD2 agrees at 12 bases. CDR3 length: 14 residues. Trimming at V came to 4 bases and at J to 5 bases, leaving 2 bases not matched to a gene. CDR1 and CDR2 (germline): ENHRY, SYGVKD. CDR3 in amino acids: CAISATSGSETQYF. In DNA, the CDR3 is TGTGCCATCAGTGCGACTAGCGGGAGTGAGACCCAGTACTTC.

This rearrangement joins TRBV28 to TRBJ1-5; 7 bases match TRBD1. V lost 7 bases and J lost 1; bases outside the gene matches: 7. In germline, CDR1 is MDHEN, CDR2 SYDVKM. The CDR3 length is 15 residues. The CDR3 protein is CASIFQGESNQPQHF. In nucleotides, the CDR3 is TGTGCCAGCATCTTCCAGGGGGAGAGCAATCAGCCCCAGCATTTT.

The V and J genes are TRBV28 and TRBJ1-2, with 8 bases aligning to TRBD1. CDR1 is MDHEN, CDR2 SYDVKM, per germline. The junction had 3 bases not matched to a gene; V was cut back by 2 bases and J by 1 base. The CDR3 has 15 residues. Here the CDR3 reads CASSLPGQGNYGYTF. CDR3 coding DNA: TGTGCCAGCAGTTTACCTGGACAGGGTAACTATGGCTACACCTTC.

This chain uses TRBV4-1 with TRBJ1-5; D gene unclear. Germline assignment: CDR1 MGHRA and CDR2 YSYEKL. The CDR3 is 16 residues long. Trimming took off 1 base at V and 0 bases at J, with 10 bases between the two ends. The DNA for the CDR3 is TGCGCCAGCAGCCAAGGCGTAGCTTATAGCAATCAGCCCCAGCATTTT. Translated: CASSQGVAYSNQPQHF.

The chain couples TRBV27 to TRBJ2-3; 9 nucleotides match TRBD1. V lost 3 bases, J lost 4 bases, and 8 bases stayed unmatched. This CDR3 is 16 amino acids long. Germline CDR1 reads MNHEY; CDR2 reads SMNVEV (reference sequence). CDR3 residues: CASSFYGTGSSDTQYF. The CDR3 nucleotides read TGTGCCAGCAGTTTCTACGGGACAGGGAGTTCAGATACGCAGTATTTT.

The CDR3 bases are TGTGCCAGCAGCTTAGGCCTGGACAGCACTGAAGCTTTCTTT. Amino acids: CASSLGLDSTEAFF. The rearrangement joins TRBV11-1 to TRBJ1-1; D is possibly TRBD1 (6 bases). CDR3 length equals 14 residues. From germline, CDR1 is SGHAT and CDR2 FQDESV (reference sequence). The V end was cut by 1 base, the J end by 4 bases, with 10 bases between.

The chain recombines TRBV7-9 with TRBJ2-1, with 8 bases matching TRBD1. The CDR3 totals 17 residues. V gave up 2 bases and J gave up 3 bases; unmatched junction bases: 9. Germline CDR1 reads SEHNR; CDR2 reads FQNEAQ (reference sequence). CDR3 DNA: TGTGCCAGCAGCTTAATAACAGGGGGGCTTGGCTACAATGAGCAGTTCTTC. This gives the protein CASSLITGGLGYNEQFF.

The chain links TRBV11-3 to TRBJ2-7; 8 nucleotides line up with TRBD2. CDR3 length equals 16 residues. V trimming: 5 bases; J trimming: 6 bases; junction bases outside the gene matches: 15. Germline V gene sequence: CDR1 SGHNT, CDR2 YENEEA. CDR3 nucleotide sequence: TGTGCCAGCAGCCCCCCGGGACTAGGTCGGACGGGCGAGCAGTACTTC. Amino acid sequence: CASSPPGLGRTGEQYF.

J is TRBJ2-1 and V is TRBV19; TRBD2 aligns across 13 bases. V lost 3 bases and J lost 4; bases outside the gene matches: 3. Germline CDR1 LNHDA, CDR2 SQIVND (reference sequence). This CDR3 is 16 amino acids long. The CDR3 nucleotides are TGTGCCAGTAGTATTGTGGGACTAGCGGGATACAATGAGCAGTTCTTC. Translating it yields CASSIVGLAGYNEQFF.

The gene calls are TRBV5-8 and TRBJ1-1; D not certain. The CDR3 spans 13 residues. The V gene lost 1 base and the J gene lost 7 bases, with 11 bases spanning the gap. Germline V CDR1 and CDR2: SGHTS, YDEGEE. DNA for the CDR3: TGTGCCAGCAGCTTGTCTTTGAGTAGTGAAGCTTTCTTT. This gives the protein CASSLSLSSEAFF.

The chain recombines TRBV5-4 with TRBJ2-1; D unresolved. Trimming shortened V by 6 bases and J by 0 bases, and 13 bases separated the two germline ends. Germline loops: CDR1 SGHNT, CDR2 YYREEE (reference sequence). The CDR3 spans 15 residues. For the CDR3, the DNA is TGTGCCAGCACCTTCTCTCCCCTCTCCTACAATGAGCAGTTCTTC. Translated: CASTFSPLSYNEQFF.

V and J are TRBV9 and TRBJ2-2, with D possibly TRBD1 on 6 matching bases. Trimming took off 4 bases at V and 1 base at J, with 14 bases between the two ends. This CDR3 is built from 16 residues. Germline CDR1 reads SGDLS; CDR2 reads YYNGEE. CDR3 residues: CASSLTTGGNTGELFF. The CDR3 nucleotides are TGTGCCAGCAGCCTTACGACAGGAGGGAACACCGGGGAGCTGTTTTTT.

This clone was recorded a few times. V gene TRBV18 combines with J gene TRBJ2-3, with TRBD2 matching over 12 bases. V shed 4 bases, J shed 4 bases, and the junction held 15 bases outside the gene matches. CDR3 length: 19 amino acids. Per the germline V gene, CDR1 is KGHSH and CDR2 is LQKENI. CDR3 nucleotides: TGTGCCAGCTCACAACAGCTGACTAGCGGGAGAGGTCGGGCAGATACGCAGTATTTT. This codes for CASSQQLTSGRGRADTQYF.

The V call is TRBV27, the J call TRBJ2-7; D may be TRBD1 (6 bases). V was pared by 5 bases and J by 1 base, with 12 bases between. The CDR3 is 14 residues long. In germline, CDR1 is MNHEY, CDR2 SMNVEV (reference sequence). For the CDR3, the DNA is TGTGCCAGCAGTCCGGACAGTACTTCCTACGAGCAGTACTTC. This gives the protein CASSPDSTSYEQYF.

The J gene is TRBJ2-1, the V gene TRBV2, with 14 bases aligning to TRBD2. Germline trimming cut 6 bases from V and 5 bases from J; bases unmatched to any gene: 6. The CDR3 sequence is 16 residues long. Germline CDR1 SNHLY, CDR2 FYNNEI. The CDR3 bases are TGTGCCAGCAGGCGACTAGCGGGAGGGAATGACAATGAGCAGTTCTTC. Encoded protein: CASRRLAGGNDNEQFF.

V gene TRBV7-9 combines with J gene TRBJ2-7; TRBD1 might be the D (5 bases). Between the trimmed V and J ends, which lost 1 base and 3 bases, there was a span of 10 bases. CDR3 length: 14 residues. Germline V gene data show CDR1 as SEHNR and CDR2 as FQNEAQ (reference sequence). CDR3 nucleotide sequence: TGTGCCAGCAGCTTAGAAGGGGTTTACTACGAGCAGTACTTC. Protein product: CASSLEGVYYEQYF. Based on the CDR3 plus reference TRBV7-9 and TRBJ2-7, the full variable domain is DTGVSQNPRHKITKRGQNVTFRCDPISEHNRLYWYRQTLGQGPEFLTYFQNEAQLEKSRLLSDRFSAERPKGSFSTLEIQRTEQGDSAMYLCASSLEGVYYEQYFGPGTRLTVT.

The CDR3 coding sequence is TGTGCCAGCAGCTTAGATCTCCGCGTCTACGAGCAGTACTTC. Its protein product is CASSLDLRVYEQYF. The chain has TRBV11-2 and TRBJ2-7; D call uncertain. The CDR3 is 14 amino acids. Germline V gene data show CDR1 as SGHAT and CDR2 as FQNNGV. Trimming removed 0 bases at V and 3 bases at J, with 9 bases between.

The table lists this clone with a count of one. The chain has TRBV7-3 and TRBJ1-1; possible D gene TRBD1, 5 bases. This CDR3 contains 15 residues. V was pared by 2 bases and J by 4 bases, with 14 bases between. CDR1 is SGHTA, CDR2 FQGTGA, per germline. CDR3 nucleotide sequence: TGTGCCAGCAGCTTATCAGGGCTAGGTCTCACTGAAGCTTTCTTT. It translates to CASSLSGLGLTEAFF.

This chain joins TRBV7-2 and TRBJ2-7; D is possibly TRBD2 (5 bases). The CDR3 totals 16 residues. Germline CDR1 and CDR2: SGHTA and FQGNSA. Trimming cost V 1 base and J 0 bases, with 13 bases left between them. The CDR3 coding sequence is TGTGCCAGCAGCTTAGTGTCGGGAAAACGCTCCTACGAGCAGTACTTC. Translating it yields CASSLVSGKRSYEQYF.

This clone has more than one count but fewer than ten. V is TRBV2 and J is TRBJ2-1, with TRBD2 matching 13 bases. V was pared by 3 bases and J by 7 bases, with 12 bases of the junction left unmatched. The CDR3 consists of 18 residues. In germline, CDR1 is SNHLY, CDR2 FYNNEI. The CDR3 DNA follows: TGTGCCAGCAGTGATAGGGGACTAGCGGGATCGGCGCGGAATGAGCAGTTCTTC. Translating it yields CASSDRGLAGSARNEQFF.

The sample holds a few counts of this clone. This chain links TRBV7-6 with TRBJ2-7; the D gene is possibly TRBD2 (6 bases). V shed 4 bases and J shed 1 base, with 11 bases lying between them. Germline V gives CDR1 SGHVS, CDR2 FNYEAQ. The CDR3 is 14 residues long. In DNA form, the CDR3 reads TGTGCCAGCAGCTCCCCCGGGGGTTCCTACGAGCAGTACTTC. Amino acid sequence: CASSSPGGSYEQYF.

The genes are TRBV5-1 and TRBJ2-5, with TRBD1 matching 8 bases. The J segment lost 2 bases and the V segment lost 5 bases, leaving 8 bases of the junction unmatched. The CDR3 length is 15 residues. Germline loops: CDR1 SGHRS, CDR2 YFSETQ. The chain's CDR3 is CASSLGQGGQETQYF. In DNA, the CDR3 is TGCGCCAGCAGTCTAGGACAGGGAGGACAAGAGACCCAGTACTTC.

The CDR3 region is CASSSGQGNYNEQFF. CDR3 in DNA: TGTGCCAGCAGCTCCGGACAGGGGAATTACAATGAGCAGTTCTTC. The chain recombines TRBV7-8 with TRBJ2-1; 9 positions agree with TRBD1. The V and J ends lost 4 bases and 4 bases, in that order; junction bases with no gene match: 5. The germline V gene has CDR1 SGHVS and CDR2 FQNEAQ. The CDR3 sequence is 15 residues long.

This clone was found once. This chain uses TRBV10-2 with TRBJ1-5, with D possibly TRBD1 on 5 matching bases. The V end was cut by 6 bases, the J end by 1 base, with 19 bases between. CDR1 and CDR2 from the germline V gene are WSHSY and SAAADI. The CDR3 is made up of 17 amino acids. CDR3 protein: CASRPTPLGGSNQPQHF. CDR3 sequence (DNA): TGCGCCAGCAGACCAACCCCCCTCGGGGGGAGCAATCAGCCCCAGCATTTT.

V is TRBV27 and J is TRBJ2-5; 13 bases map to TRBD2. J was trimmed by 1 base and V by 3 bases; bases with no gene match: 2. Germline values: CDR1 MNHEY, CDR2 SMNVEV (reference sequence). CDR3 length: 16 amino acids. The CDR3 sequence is CASSFGTSGTQETQYF. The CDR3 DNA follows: TGTGCCAGCAGTTTCGGGACTAGCGGGACCCAAGAGACCCAGTACTTC.